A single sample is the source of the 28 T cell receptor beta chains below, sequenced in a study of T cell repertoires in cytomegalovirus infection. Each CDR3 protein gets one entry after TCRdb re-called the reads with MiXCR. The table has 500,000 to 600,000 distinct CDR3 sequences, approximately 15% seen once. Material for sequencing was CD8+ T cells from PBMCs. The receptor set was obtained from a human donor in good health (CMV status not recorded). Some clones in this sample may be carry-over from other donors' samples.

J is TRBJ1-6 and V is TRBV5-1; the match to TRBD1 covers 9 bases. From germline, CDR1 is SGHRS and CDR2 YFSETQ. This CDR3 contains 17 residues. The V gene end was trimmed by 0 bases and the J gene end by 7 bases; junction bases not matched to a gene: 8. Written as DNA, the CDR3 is TGCGCCAGCAGCTTGGACCTGGGACAGGGTGGAAATTCACCCCTCCACTTT. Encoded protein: CASSLDLGQGGNSPLHF.

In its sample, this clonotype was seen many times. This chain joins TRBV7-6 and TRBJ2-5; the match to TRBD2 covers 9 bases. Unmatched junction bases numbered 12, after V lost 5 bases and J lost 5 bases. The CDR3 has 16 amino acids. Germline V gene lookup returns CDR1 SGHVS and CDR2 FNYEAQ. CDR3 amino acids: CASSPRGSGGTETQYF. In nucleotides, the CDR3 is TGTGCCAGCAGCCCGAGGGGGAGCGGGGGGACGGAGACCCAGTACTTC.

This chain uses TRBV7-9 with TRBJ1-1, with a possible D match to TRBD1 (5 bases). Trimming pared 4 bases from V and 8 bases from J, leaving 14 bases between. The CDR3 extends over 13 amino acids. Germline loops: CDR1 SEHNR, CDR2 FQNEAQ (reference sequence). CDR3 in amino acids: CASSWGVGTEAFF. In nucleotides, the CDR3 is TGTGCCAGCAGCTGGGGGGTCGGAACCGAAGCTTTCTTT.

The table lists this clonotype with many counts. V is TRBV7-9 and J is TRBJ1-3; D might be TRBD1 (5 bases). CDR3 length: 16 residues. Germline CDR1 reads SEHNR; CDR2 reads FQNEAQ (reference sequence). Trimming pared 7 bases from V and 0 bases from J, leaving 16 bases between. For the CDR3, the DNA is TGTGCCAGCATTCGAGGGGAAAGGTTCTCTGGAAACACCATATATTTT. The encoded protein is CASIRGERFSGNTIYF.

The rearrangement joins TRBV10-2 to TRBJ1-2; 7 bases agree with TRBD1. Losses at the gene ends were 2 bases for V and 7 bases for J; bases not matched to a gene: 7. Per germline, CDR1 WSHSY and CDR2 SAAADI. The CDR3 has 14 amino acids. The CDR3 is CASSEPGTAGGYTF. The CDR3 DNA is TGCGCCAGCAGTGAGCCCGGGACAGCCGGTGGCTACACCTTC.

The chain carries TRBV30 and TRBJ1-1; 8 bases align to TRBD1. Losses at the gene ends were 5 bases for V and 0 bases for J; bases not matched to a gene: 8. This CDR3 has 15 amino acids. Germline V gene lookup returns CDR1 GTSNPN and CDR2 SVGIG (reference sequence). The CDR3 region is CAWSGAGGMNTEAFF. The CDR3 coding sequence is TGTGCCTGGTCTGGAGCAGGGGGCATGAACACTGAAGCTTTCTTT.

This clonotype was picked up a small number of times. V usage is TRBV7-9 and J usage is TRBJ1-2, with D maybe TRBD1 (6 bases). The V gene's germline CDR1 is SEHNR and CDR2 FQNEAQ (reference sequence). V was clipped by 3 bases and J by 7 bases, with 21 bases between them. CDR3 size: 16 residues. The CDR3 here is CASSLGAGQGRSGYTF. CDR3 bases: TGTGCCAGCAGCTTGGGCGCGGGGCAGGGGAGAAGTGGCTACACCTTC.

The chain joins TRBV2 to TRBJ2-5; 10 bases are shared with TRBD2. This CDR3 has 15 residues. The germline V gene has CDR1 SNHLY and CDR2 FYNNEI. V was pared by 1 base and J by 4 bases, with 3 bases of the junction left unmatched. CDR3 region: CASSEGAGGRETQYF. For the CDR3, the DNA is TGTGCCAGCAGTGAAGGAGCGGGGGGGCGAGAGACCCAGTACTTC. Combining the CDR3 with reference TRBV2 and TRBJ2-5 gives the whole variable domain EPEVTQTPSHQVTQMGQEVILRCVPISNHLYFYWYRQILGQKVEFLVSFYNNEISEKSEIFDDQFSVERPDGSNFTLKIRSTKLEDSAMYFCASSEGAGGRETQYFGPGTRLLVL.

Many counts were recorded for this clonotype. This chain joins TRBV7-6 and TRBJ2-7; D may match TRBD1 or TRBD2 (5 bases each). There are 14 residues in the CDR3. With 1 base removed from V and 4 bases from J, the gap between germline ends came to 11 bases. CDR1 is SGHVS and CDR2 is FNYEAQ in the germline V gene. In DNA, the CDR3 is TGTGCCAGCAGCTTAGGGGGGACGGCTTACGAGCAGTACTTC. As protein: CASSLGGTAYEQYF.

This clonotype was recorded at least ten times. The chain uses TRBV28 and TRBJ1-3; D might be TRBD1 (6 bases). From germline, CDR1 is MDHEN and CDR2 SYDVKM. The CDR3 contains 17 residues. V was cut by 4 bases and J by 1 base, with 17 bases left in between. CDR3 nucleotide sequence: TGTGCCAGCAGTTCGGCCCCGGGGGGCCCATCTGGAAACACCATATATTTT. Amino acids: CASSSAPGGPSGNTIYF.

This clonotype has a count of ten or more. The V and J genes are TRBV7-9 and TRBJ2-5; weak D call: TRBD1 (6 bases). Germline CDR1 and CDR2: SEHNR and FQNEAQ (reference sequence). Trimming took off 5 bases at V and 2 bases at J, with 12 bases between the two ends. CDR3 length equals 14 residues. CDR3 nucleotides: TGTGCCAGCAGCGGATGGGACACTCAAGAGACCCAGTACTTC. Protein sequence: CASSGWDTQETQYF.

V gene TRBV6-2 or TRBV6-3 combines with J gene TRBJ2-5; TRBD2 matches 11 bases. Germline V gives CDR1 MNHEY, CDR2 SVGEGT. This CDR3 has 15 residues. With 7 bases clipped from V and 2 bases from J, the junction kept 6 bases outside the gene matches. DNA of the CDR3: TGTGCCAGCAACCCGGGACTAGCGGTACAAGAGACCCAGTACTTC. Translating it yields CASNPGLAVQETQYF.

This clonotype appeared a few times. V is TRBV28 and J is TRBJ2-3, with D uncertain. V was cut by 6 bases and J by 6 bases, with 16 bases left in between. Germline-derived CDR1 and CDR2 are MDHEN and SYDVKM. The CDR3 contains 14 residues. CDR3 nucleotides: TGTGCCAGCAGCCGGTCCAGTGAGACCGATACGCAGTATTTT. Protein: CASSRSSETDTQYF.

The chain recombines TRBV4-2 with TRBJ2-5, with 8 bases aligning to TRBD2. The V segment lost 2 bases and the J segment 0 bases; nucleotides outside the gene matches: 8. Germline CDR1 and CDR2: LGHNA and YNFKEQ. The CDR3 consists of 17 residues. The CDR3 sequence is CASSQLAGGGYQETQYF. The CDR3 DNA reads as TGTGCCAGCAGCCAATTGGCGGGCGGGGGGTACCAAGAGACCCAGTACTTC.

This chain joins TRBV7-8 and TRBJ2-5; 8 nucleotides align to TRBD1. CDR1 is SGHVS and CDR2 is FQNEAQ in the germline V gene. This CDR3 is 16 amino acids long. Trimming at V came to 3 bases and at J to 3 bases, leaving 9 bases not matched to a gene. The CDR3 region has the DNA TGTGCCAGCAGCTTGGGGCCGGGACAGGTCGAAGAGACCCAGTACTTC. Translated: CASSLGPGQVEETQYF.

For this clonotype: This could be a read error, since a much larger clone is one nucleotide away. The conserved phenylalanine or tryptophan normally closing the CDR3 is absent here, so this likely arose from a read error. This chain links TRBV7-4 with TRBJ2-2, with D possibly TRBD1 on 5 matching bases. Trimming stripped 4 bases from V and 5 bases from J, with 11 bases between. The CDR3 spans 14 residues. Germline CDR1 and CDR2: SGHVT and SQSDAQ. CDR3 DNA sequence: TGTGCCAGCAGCTCCCGGCAGGGTACCGGGGAGCTGTTTTTA. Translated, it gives CASSSRQGTGELFL.

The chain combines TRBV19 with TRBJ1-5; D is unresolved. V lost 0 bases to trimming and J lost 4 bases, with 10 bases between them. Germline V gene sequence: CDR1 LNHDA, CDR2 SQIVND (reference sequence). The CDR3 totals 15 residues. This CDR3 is CASSIDLGTNQPQHF. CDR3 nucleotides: TGTGCCAGTAGTATAGATTTGGGAACTAATCAGCCCCAGCATTTT.

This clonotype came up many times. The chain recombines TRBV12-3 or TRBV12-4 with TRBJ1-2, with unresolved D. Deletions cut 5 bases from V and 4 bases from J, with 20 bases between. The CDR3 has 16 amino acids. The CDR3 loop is CASSRSSPDWFYGYTF. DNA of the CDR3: TGTGCCAGCAGTCGATCTTCCCCGGACTGGTTCTATGGCTACACCTTC.

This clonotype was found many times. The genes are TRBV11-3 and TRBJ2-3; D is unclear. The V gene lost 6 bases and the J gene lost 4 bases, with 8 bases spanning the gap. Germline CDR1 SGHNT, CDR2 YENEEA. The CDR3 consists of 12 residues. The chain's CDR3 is CASSKAADTQYF. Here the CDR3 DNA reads TGTGCCAGCAGTAAGGCGGCAGATACGCAGTATTTT.

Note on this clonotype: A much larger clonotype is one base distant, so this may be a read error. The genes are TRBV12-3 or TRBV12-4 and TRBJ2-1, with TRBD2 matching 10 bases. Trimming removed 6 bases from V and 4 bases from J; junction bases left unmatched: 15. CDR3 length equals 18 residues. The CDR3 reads CASRGTYPTSGLYNEQFF. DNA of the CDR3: TGTGCCAGCAGAGGGACATATCCGACTAGCGGGCTTTACAATGAGCAGTTCTTC.

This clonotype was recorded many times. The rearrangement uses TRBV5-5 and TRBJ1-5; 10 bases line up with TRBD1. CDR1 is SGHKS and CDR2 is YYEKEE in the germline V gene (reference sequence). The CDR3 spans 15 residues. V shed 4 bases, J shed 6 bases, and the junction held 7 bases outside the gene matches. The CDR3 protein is CASSVDRGRGQPQHF. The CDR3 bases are TGTGCCAGCAGCGTTGACAGGGGGCGCGGTCAGCCCCAGCATTTT.

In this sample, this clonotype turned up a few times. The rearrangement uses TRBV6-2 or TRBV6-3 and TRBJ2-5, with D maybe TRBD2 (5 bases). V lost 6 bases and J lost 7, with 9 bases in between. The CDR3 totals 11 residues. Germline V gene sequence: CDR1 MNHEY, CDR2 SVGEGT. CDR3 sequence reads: CASSDEGTQYF. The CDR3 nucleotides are TGTGCCAGCAGCGACGAGGGGACCCAGTACTTC.

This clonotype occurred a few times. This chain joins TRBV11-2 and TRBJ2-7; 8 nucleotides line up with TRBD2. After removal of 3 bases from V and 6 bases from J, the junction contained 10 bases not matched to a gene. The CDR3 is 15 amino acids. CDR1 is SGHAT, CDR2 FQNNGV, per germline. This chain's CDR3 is CASSLGLETPREQYF. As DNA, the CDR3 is TGTGCCAGCAGCTTGGGACTAGAGACTCCTCGCGAGCAGTACTTC.

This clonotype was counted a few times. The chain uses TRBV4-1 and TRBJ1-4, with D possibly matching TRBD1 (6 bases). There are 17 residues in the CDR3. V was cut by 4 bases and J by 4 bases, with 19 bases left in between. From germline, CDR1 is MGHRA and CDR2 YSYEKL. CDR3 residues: CASSPLGRGGNNEKLFF. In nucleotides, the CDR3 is TGCGCCAGCAGCCCCCTAGGCAGGGGAGGGAATAATGAAAAACTGTTTTTT.

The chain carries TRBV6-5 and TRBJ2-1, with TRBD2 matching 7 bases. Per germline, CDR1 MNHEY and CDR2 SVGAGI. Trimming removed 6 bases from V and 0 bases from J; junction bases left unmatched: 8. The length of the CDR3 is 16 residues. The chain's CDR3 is CASRLLAELSYNEQFF. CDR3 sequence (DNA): TGTGCCAGCAGGCTCCTAGCGGAGCTCTCCTACAATGAGCAGTTCTTC.

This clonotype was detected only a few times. The CDR3 sequence is CASSTKGNPYNEQFF. CDR3 coding DNA: TGTGCCAGCAGCACTAAAGGCAACCCCTACAATGAGCAGTTCTTC. The chain couples TRBV11-3 to TRBJ2-1; D is unclear. From germline, CDR1 is SGHNT and CDR2 YENEEA. The CDR3 sequence is 15 residues long. V gave up 5 bases and J gave up 2 bases, with 13 bases separating them.

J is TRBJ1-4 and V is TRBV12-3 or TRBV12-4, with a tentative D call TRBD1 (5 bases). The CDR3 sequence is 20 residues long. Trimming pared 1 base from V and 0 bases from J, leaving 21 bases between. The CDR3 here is CASSLGDLLGETATNEKLFF. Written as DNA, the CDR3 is TGTGCCAGCAGTTTAGGGGACTTATTGGGGGAAACTGCAACTAATGAAAAACTGTTTTTT.

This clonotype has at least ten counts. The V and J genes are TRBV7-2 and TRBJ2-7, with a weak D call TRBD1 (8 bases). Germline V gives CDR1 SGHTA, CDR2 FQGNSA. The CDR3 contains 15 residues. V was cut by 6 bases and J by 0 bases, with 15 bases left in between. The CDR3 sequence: CASRLQGDYSYEQYF. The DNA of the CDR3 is TGTGCCAGCAGATTACAGGGGGACTACTCCTACGAGCAGTACTTC.